What follows are 8 T cell receptor beta chains derived from one specimen sequenced in a study of blood T cell repertoires in COVID-19. Clones were sequenced by immunoSEQ multiplex PCR, and TCRdb holds only the in-frame ones, with some missing. The sample has about 180,000 clones; around 83% are singletons. Sequences were obtained from peripheral blood. These receptors were collected from a woman between 65 and 79 years old with COVID-19, enrolled during active disease.

V and J are TRBV7-2 and TRBJ2-1; 13 bases align to TRBD2. Germline V gene data show CDR1 as SGHTA and CDR2 as FQGNSA. CDR3 length: 18 residues. The junction had 5 bases not matched to a gene; V was cut back by 1 base and J by 2 bases. CDR3 protein: CASSLGKGLAGPYNEQFF. The CDR3 DNA reads TGTGCCAGCAGCTTAGGAAAGGGACTAGCGGGACCCTACAATGAGCAGTTCTTC.

This chain links TRBV28 with TRBJ2-7; D remains ambiguous. V shed 5 bases and J shed 3 bases, with 17 bases lying between them. The germline gives CDR1 MDHEN, CDR2 SYDVKM. This CDR3 has 15 residues. The DNA for the CDR3 is TGTGCCAGCAGTGAACCCTACCAGGCACTCTACGAGCAGTACTTC. Translated, it gives CASSEPYQALYEQYF.

This sequence joins TRBV6-5 and TRBJ1-4; no clear D. This CDR3 comprises 13 residues. The V end lost 6 bases, the J end lost 8 bases, and 13 bases lay between the germline ends. Germline assignment: CDR1 MNHEY and CDR2 SVGAGI. CDR3 in amino acids: CASSGYTLEKLFF. The CDR3 bases are TGTGCCAGCAGCGGGTATACCTTAGAAAAACTGTTTTTT.

V gene TRBV6-5 combines with J gene TRBJ2-2; 7 bases match TRBD2. The germline gives CDR1 MNHEY, CDR2 SVGAGI. CDR3 length: 13 residues. The ends lost 6 bases at V and 5 bases at J; junction bases unmatched: 3. CDR3: CASRGGSTGELFF. In DNA, the CDR3 is TGTGCCAGCAGGGGGGGGTCAACCGGGGAGCTGTTTTTT.

V usage is TRBV7-2 and J usage is TRBJ1-1; 9 bases are shared with TRBD1. This CDR3 is 15 amino acids long. V was clipped by 6 bases and J by 3 bases; unmatched bases: 8. Germline V gene sequence: CDR1 SGHTA, CDR2 FQGNSA. The CDR3: CASRRYRGLDTEAFF. The CDR3 DNA follows: TGTGCCAGCAGGCGATACAGGGGGCTCGACACTGAAGCTTTCTTT.

This chain joins TRBV6-5 and TRBJ2-7, with D uncertain. Between the trimmed V and J ends, which lost 5 bases and 3 bases, there was a span of 17 bases. The CDR3 consists of 15 residues. CDR1 and CDR2 from the germline V gene are MNHEY and SVGAGI. CDR3 coding DNA: TGTGCCAGCAGTCGCCGGAAGGAACCGGGCTACGAGCAGTACTTC. Residues: CASSRRKEPGYEQYF.

In its sample, this clone was seen once. V usage is TRBV7-9 and J usage is TRBJ2-1, with 9 bases that match TRBD2. Unmatched junction bases numbered 4, after V lost 3 bases and J lost 4 bases. The germline V gene has CDR1 SEHNR and CDR2 FQNEAQ (reference sequence). This CDR3 has 15 amino acids. The CDR3 reads CASSFMAGGYNEQFF. The CDR3 nucleotides read TGTGCCAGCAGCTTCATGGCGGGAGGGTACAATGAGCAGTTCTTC.

The chain links TRBV5-1 to TRBJ2-5, with TRBD2 matching 10 bases. This CDR3 region has 17 residues. In germline, CDR1 is SGHRS, CDR2 YFSETQ. V lost 4 bases to trimming and J lost 2 bases; unmatched junction nucleotides: 11. For the CDR3, the DNA is TGCGCCAGCAGCCCAGGGATAGCGGGAGGAAGTCAAGAGACCCAGTACTTC. The encoded protein is CASSPGIAGGSQETQYF.